These 20 T cell receptor beta chains were sequenced from one sample in a study of CXCR3-negative and CXCR3-positive naive CD8 T cells. Study-level points and caveats: Researchers report that CXCR3-positive naive cells carry more hydrophobic TRB CDR3s than CXCR3-negative naive cells.

Which antigens these TCRs recognize remains unknown. Libraries of TRB cDNA were made by 5' RACE and carried UMIs. One entry per CDR3 protein, without DNA, is what TCRdb gives after re-calling the 5' RACE reads. This repertoire comprises around 88,000 distinct CDR3 sequences; its ten largest clones make up about 1%. The sequencing input was naive CXCR3+ CD8+ T cells from blood. The sample's subset: CD45RO-CCR7+CD27+CD95- naive CD8+ T cells expressing CXCR3 (TNR3+). Receptor source: a human donor in good health. Some clones in this sample may be carry-over from other donors' samples.

V usage is TRBV11-3 and J usage is TRBJ2-3; without DNA, the TCRdb call of TRBD1 cannot be checked. Germline V gene lookup returns CDR1 SGHNT and CDR2 YENEEA. This CDR3 is built from 15 residues. The CDR3: CASSQGPRSTDTQYF. Drawing the rest from reference TRBV11-3 and TRBJ2-3, the complete variable domain is EAGVVQSPRYKIIEKKQPVAFWCNPISGHNTLYWYLQNLGQGPELLIRYENEEAVDDSQLPKDRFSAERLKGVDSTLKIQPAELGDSAVYLCASSQGPRSTDTQYFGPGTRLTVL.

This chain connects TRBV19 to TRBJ2-7. Germline V CDR1 and CDR2: LNHDA, SQIVND (reference sequence). This CDR3 is built from 14 residues. This CDR3 reads CASMRTDSSYEQYF.

The chain recombines TRBV20-1 with TRBJ2-7. This CDR3 comprises 15 residues. Germline CDR1 DFQATT, CDR2 SNEGSKA (reference sequence). CDR3: CSARERTATSYEQYF.

The chain carries TRBV7-9 and TRBJ2-4; TCRdb names TRBD2, which stays unverified in the absence of DNA. There are 19 residues in the CDR3. In germline, CDR1 is SEHNR, CDR2 FQNEAQ (reference sequence). Here the CDR3 reads CASSLAGTSGLLAKNIQYF.

The chain carries TRBV6-2 or TRBV6-3 and TRBJ2-1; TCRdb's D call of TRBD1 is untestable without DNA. The CDR3 sequence is 16 residues long. Germline V CDR1 and CDR2: MNHEY, SVGEGT. CDR3: CASSFGGYGGNNEQFF.

The V call is TRBV7-9, the J call TRBJ2-1; the TCRdb D gene call, TRBD1, has no DNA to confirm it. CDR1 and CDR2 (germline): SEHNR, FQNEAQ (reference sequence). CDR3 length: 12 residues. This CDR3 is CATGRVYNEQFF.

The chain recombines TRBV20-1 with TRBJ2-3; the TCRdb D gene call, TRBD2, has no DNA to confirm it. The CDR3 has 15 amino acids. CDR1 DFQATT and CDR2 SNEGSKA come from the germline V gene (reference sequence). CDR3 sequence: CSARDRGGLPDTQYF.

The chain joins TRBV15 to TRBJ2-1. Germline V gene lookup returns CDR1 LNHNV and CDR2 YYDKDF (reference sequence). This CDR3 is built from 13 residues. The CDR3 loop reads CTTSRDLPAEQFF.

CDR3 sequence: CASSVAGGGWNEQFF. The V and J genes are TRBV7-6 and TRBJ2-1; TCRdb's D call, TRBD1, is unchecked because there is no DNA. Germline CDR1 reads SGHVS; CDR2 reads FNYEAQ. The CDR3 extends over 15 amino acids.

The rearrangement uses TRBV19 and TRBJ1-1; the TCRdb call, TRBD1, lacks DNA for checking. The CDR3 spans 14 residues. Germline V CDR1 and CDR2: LNHDA, SQIVND (reference sequence). CDR3 in amino acids: CASTVGRGNTEAFF. The variable domain in full, with the rest retrieved from reference TRBV19 and TRBJ1-1, is DGGITQSPKYLFRKEGQNVTLSCEQNLNHDAMYWYRQDPGQGLRLIYYSQIVNDFQKGDIAEGYSVSREKKESFPLTVTSAQKNPTAFYLCASTVGRGNTEAFFGQGTRLTVV.

The J gene is TRBJ2-1, the V gene TRBV4-3; without DNA, the TCRdb call of TRBD2 cannot be checked. Germline V gene sequence: CDR1 LGHNA, CDR2 YSLEER. This CDR3 is 16 amino acids long. The CDR3 reads CASSQRGLAGKNEQFF.

This sequence joins TRBV4-2 and TRBJ2-7; TCRdb picks TRBD2, but there is no DNA to check that call. The CDR3 has 14 amino acids. Germline V lookup: CDR1 LGHNA, CDR2 YNFKEQ. The CDR3 sequence is CASSQEPSTREQYF.

This chain uses TRBV29-1 with TRBJ2-5; TCRdb proposes TRBD1, but this gene call is untestable without DNA. CDR1 and CDR2 from the germline V gene are SQVTM and ANQGSEA. The CDR3 extends over 14 amino acids. The CDR3 loop is CSVDTGQGQETQYF. Full variable domain (missing parts from reference TRBV29-1 and TRBJ2-5): SAVISQKPSRDICQRGTSLTIQCQVDSQVTMMFWYRQQPGQSLTLIATANQGSEATYESGFVIDKFPISRPNLTFSTLTVSNMSPEDSSIYLCSVDTGQGQETQYFGPGTRLLVL.

CDR3 sequence reads: CSAPGQVNSYEQYF. The chain has TRBV20-1 and TRBJ2-7; checking the TCRdb D call of TRBD1 is not possible without DNA. This CDR3 region has 14 residues. CDR1 is DFQATT, CDR2 SNEGSKA, per germline (reference sequence).

This sequence joins TRBV20-1 and TRBJ2-7; TCRdb picks TRBD2, but there is no DNA to check that call. The CDR3 loop spans 15 amino acids. Germline assignment: CDR1 DFQATT and CDR2 SNEGSKA (reference sequence). CDR3 residues: CSARGEGIRPYEQYF.

The chain couples TRBV7-2 to TRBJ2-5. Looked up from germline, CDR1 is SGHTA and CDR2 is FQGNSA. CDR3 length equals 12 residues. CDR3 in amino acids: CAATRYQETQYF.

The V call is TRBV5-1, the J call TRBJ2-3; checking the TCRdb D call of TRBD1 is not possible without DNA. CDR3 size: 17 residues. CDR1 is SGHRS, CDR2 YFSETQ, per germline. The CDR3 is CASSSTPYRDSTDTQYF. Variable domain in full (rest from reference TRBV5-1 and TRBJ2-3): KAGVTQTPRYLIKTRGQQVTLSCSPISGHRSVSWYQQTPGQGLQFLFEYFSETQRNKGNFPGRFSGRQFSNSRSEMNVSTLELGDSALYLCASSSTPYRDSTDTQYFGPGTRLTVL.

The chain links TRBV4-3 to TRBJ2-7. The CDR3 loop spans 14 amino acids. Germline V gene lookup returns CDR1 LGHNA and CDR2 YSLEER. CDR3 sequence reads: CASSQDRGTYEQYF.

The genes are TRBV28 and TRBJ2-2; TCRdb's D gene call, TRBD1, goes unchecked for lack of DNA. Germline V gene sequence: CDR1 MDHEN, CDR2 SYDVKM. This CDR3 region has 15 residues. CDR3 residues: CASSLRQGGTGELFF.

The chain carries TRBV10-3 and TRBJ1-5; TCRdb's assignment of TRBD1 cannot be checked, as there is no DNA. CDR1 and CDR2 (germline): ENHRY, SYGVKD. The CDR3 is made up of 15 amino acids. This CDR3 reads CAISGTGASNQPQHF.